This T cell receptor (beta chain) comes out of a study of CD39 and CD103 CD8 tumor-infiltrating T cells (dated by TCRdb to the late 2010s). In the study overall: Repertoire comparisons were shown for an HPV-positive HNSCC, an HPV-negative HNSCC, an ovarian cancer and a melanoma patient. Repertoires of CD8 TIL subsets defined by CD103 and CD39 were compared with peripheral memory CD8 T cells by TCRbeta CDR3 deep sequencing.

This clone was seen a handful of times. The specificity of this receptor is unknown. There are no base qualities to consult, and no much larger clone falls within one base. From approximately 10,000 to 100,000 sorted cells per subset, genomic DNA was extracted using the DNeasy Blood and Tissue Kit. The immunoSEQ service sequenced and mapped the TCRbeta V-J or V-D-J regions, with coverage above 9.5x for each sample. Per the original workflow: Only productive rearrangements exported from the immunoSEQ Analyzer platform were analyzed, with clonality assessed on the 500 most abundant clones. Repertoire overlap between populations was quantified with the Morisita-Horn similarity index and the Jaccard index. In about six cancer patients, Morisita-Horn similarity was measured between the TCR repertoires of CD8 T-cell subsets. TCRdb obtained this table from immuneACCESS and retained in-frame rearrangements with V and J assigned. These tables miss some clones; where compared with another copy, unresolved V genes account for less than half of the shortfall, and the remainder is unexplained. D and trimming come from the DNA, and the V and J calls and clone size come from that table. The sample has about 15,000 clones on record, around 90% of them singletons. The ten top clones hold about 4.6% of the sample.

General conclusions and limits of the study: DP TIL clonotypes were rarely found in blood or uninvolved lymph node, whereas DN TIL clonotypes largely overlapped peripheral memory CD8 repertoires. DP CD8 TILs appeared to be more oligoclonal than DN and SP CD8 TILs and blood memory CD8 T cells, with about 55-86% covered by the top 30 clonotypes.

No therapy was being received by patients at the time of sample collection, although prior treatments had ranged from chemotherapy, radiotherapy, surgery and immunotherapy to none. Thawed cells were enriched for T lymphocytes with a negative-selection kit, adding EpCAM beads for tumor-infiltrating lymphocytes. Memory CD8 T cells were sorted as CD8+CD4-CD45RA- cells regardless of CCR7 expression. Before analysis, peripheral blood mononuclear cells were isolated on a Ficoll-Paque PLUS gradient and cryopreserved. Populations were sorted on a FACSAria II to over 97% purity, and the cell pellets were frozen for TCR sequencing without being cultured. The CDR3, cysteine through phenylalanine, is 14 amino acids long. Only CDR3 DNA remains: 42 bases, in frame from the first base. V and J are truncated by 5 bases and 2 bases respectively, leaving an intervening sequence of 12 bases. CDR1 and CDR2 (SEHNR, FQNEAQ) derive from the germline V gene (reference sequence).

Here the chain combines TRBV7-9 and TRBJ1-1; a tentative D call is TRBD1 (5 bases match). The sequence derives from a human donor with head and neck squamous cell carcinoma. Source material: CD8+ T cells sorted from blood. What the cell subset or site label conveys for this sample: total memory CD8 T cells (CD45RA-CCR7+/-) from blood or uninvolved lymph node. CDR3 reads: CASSVRGPNTEAFF. The base sequence is TGTGCCAGCAGCGTAAGGGGTCCTAACACTGAAGCTTTCTTT.